This TCR beta chain was documented in a study of T cells in Graves' hyperthyroidism and ophthalmopathy. The V end lost 3 bases, the J end lost 6 bases, and 14 bases lay between the germline ends. Germline CDR1 LGHDT, CDR2 YNNKEL (reference sequence). CDR3 length equals 14 residues. Researchers amplified the TCR beta CDR3 regions from RNA transcripts. Primed by the HTBI set, a first-round RT-PCR was run on the TCR CDR3. One entry per CDR3 protein results from TCRdb running MiXCR on the multiplex PCR reads. There are more than 350,000 distinct CDR3 sequences in the sample; about 14% occur only once, and around 20% lies in the top ten. This clonotype was detected many times.

This receptor was obtained from a woman in her twenties or thirties with Graves' ophthalmopathy. What was sequenced was blood. This chain uses TRBV3-1 with TRBJ1-2; no definite D call. In nucleotides, the CDR3 is TGTGCCAGCAGCCACTTCTCCGGGTACGATGGCTACACCTTC. Translating gives CASSHFSGYDGYTF.